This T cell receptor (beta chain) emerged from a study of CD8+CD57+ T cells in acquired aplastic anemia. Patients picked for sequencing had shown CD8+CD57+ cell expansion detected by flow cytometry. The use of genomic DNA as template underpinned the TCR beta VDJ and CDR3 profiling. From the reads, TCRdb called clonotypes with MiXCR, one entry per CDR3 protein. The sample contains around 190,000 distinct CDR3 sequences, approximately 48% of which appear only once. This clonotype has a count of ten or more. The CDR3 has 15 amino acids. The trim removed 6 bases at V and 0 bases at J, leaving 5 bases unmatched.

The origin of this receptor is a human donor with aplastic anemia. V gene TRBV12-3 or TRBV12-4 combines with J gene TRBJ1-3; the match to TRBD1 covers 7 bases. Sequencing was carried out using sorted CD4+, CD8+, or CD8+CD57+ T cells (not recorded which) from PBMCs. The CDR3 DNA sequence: TGTGCCAGCAGGCCGGACAGGTACTCTGGAAACACCATATATTTT. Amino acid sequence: CASRPDRYSGNTIYF.